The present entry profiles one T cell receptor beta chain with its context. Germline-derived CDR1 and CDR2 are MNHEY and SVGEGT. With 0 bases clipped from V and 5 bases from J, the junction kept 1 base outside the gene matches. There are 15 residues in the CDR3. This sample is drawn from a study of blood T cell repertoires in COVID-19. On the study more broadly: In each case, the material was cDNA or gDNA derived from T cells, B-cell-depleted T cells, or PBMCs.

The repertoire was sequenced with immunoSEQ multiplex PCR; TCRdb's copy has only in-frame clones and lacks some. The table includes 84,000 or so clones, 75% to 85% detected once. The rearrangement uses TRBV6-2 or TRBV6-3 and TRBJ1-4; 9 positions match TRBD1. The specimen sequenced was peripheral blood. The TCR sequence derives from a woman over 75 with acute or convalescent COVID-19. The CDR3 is CASSYSQGANEKLFF. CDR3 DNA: TGTGCCAGCAGTTACTCACAGGGGGCGAATGAAAAACTGTTTTTT.